This T cell receptor beta chain was documented in a study of shared clonotypes between healthy human individuals. Study conclusions and caveats: Estimated richness was generally greater in naive than memory subsets.

The length of the CDR3 is 11 residues. Trimming left V 3 bases short and J 7 bases short, with 10 bases between. Per germline, CDR1 DFQATT and CDR2 SNEGSKA (reference sequence). Donors, without exception, were Caucasian adults residing in Nashville, Tennessee. Investigators divided CD4+ cells into CD45RA+ naive and CD45RA-negative memory subsets. For this clone: The antigen is not known.

Here immunoSEQ multiplex PCR was the method, and the copy in TCRdb shows in-frame clones only, minus some. The sample yields 2 million to 2.5 million clones, 90% to 95% seen once. This sequence originates from a man in his late teens or twenties in good health. Some clones in this sample may be carry-over from other donors' samples. The chain is built from TRBV20-1 and TRBJ2-7; D unclear. Material for sequencing was naive CD4+ T cells from PBMCs. Regarding subset: CD45RA+ positively selected. DNA of the CDR3: TGCAGTGCTAGGAACTCGTGGGAGCAGTACTTC. Encoded protein: CSARNSWEQYF.